Each of the 31 T cell receptor beta chains below was sequenced from the same sample in a study of blood T cell repertoires in COVID-19. Only in-frame clones appear in the TCRdb table, and some are missing; sequencing was by immunoSEQ multiplex PCR. The table shows some 150,000 clones, with more than 75% occurring only once. Input material: peripheral blood. Receptor source: a woman between 45 and 65 years old with acute or convalescent COVID-19.

Here the CDR3 reads CASSRGTGAFEAFF. The CDR3 region has the DNA TGTGCCAGCAGCCGAGGGACAGGGGCGTTTGAAGCTTTCTTT. The J gene is TRBJ1-1, the V gene TRBV7-9; 10 bases are a match to TRBD1. CDR1 and CDR2 (germline): SEHNR, FQNEAQ (reference sequence). Trimming cost V 5 bases and J 7 bases; bases outside gene matches: 7. The CDR3 totals 14 residues.

This clone was counted once. The J gene is TRBJ1-6, the V gene TRBV9; 7 bases match TRBD1. The CDR3 totals 16 residues. Germline V lookup: CDR1 SGDLS, CDR2 YYNGEE. V lost 4 bases, J lost 10 bases, and 14 bases stayed unmatched. CDR3 residues: CASSSTNRQGRSPLHF. The CDR3 region has the DNA TGTGCCAGCAGCTCCACCAACCGACAGGGCCGATCACCCCTCCACTTT.

The rearrangement uses TRBV18 and TRBJ2-5; unclear D gene. The V end was cut by 2 bases, the J end by 4 bases, with 17 bases between. Germline CDR1 reads KGHSH; CDR2 reads LQKENI. The CDR3 extends over 16 amino acids. In nucleotides, the CDR3 is TGTGCCAGCTCACCAATGTTCCCAGTCAATCGAGAGACCCAGTACTTC. Translated, it gives CASSPMFPVNRETQYF.

The count of this clone is one. The rearrangement links TRBV19 to TRBJ1-4; tentatively, D is TRBD1 (6 bases). The CDR3 loop spans 13 amino acids. V lost 5 bases and J 11 bases, leaving 15 bases between the germline ends. Germline values: CDR1 LNHDA, CDR2 SQIVND (reference sequence). The CDR3 protein is CASSVTGTEKLFF. In DNA, the CDR3 is TGTGCCAGTAGTGTTACAGGGACCGAGAAACTGTTTTTT. Based on the CDR3 plus reference TRBV19 and TRBJ1-4, the full variable domain is DGGITQSPKYLFRKEGQNVTLSCEQNLNHDAMYWYRQDPGQGLRLIYYSQIVNDFQKGDIAEGYSVSREKKESFPLTVTSAQKNPTAFYLCASSVTGTEKLFFGSGTQLSVL.

J is TRBJ2-3 and V is TRBV4-1; TRBD1 matches at 9 bases. CDR3 length equals 18 residues. CDR1 is MGHRA, CDR2 YSYEKL, per germline. V was clipped by 6 bases and J by 2 bases; unmatched bases: 15. The CDR3 bases are TGCGCCAGCAGTGTAACCCCCGGGGACAGGGCAACCACAGATACGCAGTATTTT. Residues: CASSVTPGDRATTDTQYF.

The V call is TRBV27, the J call TRBJ1-5; perhaps TRBD1 as D (5 bases). Deletions cut 3 bases from V and 2 bases from J, with 8 bases between. CDR1 is MNHEY and CDR2 is SMNVEV in the germline V gene (reference sequence). The CDR3 has 14 residues. CDR3 sequence reads: CASSFTTGNQPQHF. CDR3 bases: TGTGCCAGCAGTTTTACGACAGGCAATCAGCCCCAGCATTTT.

This chain links TRBV21-1 with TRBJ2-5; the DNA was not compared with TRBD1, the D call given in the table. TRBV21-1 is a listed pseudogene. The CDR3 sequence is 13 residues long. The CDR3 is CASTKTGGETQYF. The CDR3 nucleotides read TGTGCCAGCACGAAGACAGGGGGCGAGACCCAGTACTTC.

This sequence joins TRBV9 and TRBJ2-7; 11 positions match TRBD2. This CDR3 region has 15 residues. The germline CDR1 and CDR2 sequences are SGDLS and YYNGEE. V lost 4 bases, J lost 3 bases, and 6 bases stayed unmatched. CDR3 sequence (DNA): TGTGCCAGCAGCCCTCCTAGCGGGGGGCGCTACGAGCAGTACTTC. It yields the protein CASSPPSGGRYEQYF.

This rearrangement joins TRBV9 to TRBJ1-1; TRBD1 aligns across 7 bases. With V trimmed by 0 bases and J by 7 bases, 3 bases remained unmatched. Per germline, CDR1 SGDLS and CDR2 YYNGEE. This CDR3 contains 13 residues. The CDR3 sequence: CASSVENRGEAFF. In nucleotides, the CDR3 is TGTGCCAGCAGCGTAGAAAACAGGGGTGAAGCTTTCTTT.

This chain joins TRBV6-2 or TRBV6-3 and TRBJ1-1; D perhaps matches TRBD1 (5 bases). Between the trimmed V and J ends, which lost 6 bases and 5 bases, there was a span of 16 bases. The CDR3 extends over 14 amino acids. Germline CDR1 reads MNHEY; CDR2 reads SVGEGT. DNA for the CDR3: TGTGCCAGCAGCACCCTGGCAGGGTGGACTGAAGCTTTCTTT. It translates to CASSTLAGWTEAFF.

In the case of this clone: The same CDR3 arises from other DNA sequences in this sample as well. The chain is built from TRBV5-1 and TRBJ2-5; 7 positions agree with TRBD1. This CDR3 has 15 amino acids. V was clipped by 0 bases and J by 1 base; unmatched bases: 3. Germline V gene lookup returns CDR1 SGHRS and CDR2 YFSETQ. The CDR3 nucleotides are TGCGCCAGCAGCTTGGCCCCAGGGGGCCAAGAGACCCAGTACTTC. Translation: CASSLAPGGQETQYF. Supplemented by reference TRBV5-1 and TRBJ2-5, the full variable domain reads KAGVTQTPRYLIKTRGQQVTLSCSPISGHRSVSWYQQTPGQGLQFLFEYFSETQRNKGNFPGRFSGRQFSNSRSEMNVSTLELGDSALYLCASSLAPGGQETQYFGPGTRLLVL.

A few counts support this clone. This chain joins TRBV4-3 and TRBJ1-3, with D unclear. The CDR3 consists of 16 residues. Deletions cut 2 bases from V and 0 bases from J, with 11 bases between. Germline lookup yields CDR1 LGHNA and CDR2 YSLEER. The CDR3 nucleotides read TGCGCCAGCAGCCAAAACTTATTGAGCTCTGGAAACACCATATATTTT. It is translated as CASSQNLLSSGNTIYF.

This clone was detected only a few times. V gene TRBV4-3 combines with J gene TRBJ1-2; 8 positions agree with TRBD1. Germline V gives CDR1 LGHNA, CDR2 YSLEER. Losses at the gene ends were 0 bases for V and 6 bases for J; bases not matched to a gene: 6. The CDR3 sequence is 15 residues long. The CDR3 reads CASSQEWQGADGYTF. The CDR3 nucleotides are TGCGCCAGCAGCCAAGAATGGCAGGGGGCCGATGGCTACACCTTC.

This chain joins TRBV19 and TRBJ1-2; a weak D match, TRBD1 (5 bases). The germline V gene encodes CDR1 LNHDA and CDR2 SQIVND (reference sequence). The CDR3 runs 15 residues. Deletions cut 4 bases from V and 4 bases from J, with 16 bases between. The CDR3 nucleotides are TGTGCCAGTAGTAGGTCCCGCAAGGGGATCTATGGCTACACCTTC. Its translation: CASSRSRKGIYGYTF.

This clone was counted once. This sequence joins TRBV21-1 and TRBJ1-2. TRBV21-1 is a listed pseudogene. This CDR3 has 15 amino acids. The CDR3 sequence is CASSKSSGATNGYTF. DNA for the CDR3: TGTGCCAGCAGCAAAAGTAGCGGGGCGACGAATGGCTACACCTTC.

The V gene is TRBV5-6, the J gene TRBJ2-3; D not resolved. Trimming took 2 bases from V and 6 from J, leaving 4 bases between them. CDR1 and CDR2 from the germline V gene are SGHDT and YYEEEE. CDR3 size: 11 residues. CDR3 nucleotides: TGTGCCAGCAGCTTCCGTGATACGCAGTATTTT. Translation gives CASSFRDTQYF.

The chain links TRBV30 to TRBJ1-1, with a weak D call TRBD1 (6 bases). The CDR3 totals 13 residues. CDR1 GTSNPN and CDR2 SVGIG come from the germline V gene (reference sequence). Trimming took 2 bases from V and 5 from J, leaving 12 bases between them. For the CDR3, the DNA is TGTGCCTGGAGTCCCTCAGGGGAAACTGAAGCTTTCTTT. Protein sequence: CAWSPSGETEAFF.

V gene TRBV7-8 combines with J gene TRBJ1-1, with 8 bases that match TRBD1. V lost 3 bases to trimming and J lost 7 bases; unmatched junction nucleotides: 7. This CDR3 spans 14 amino acids. Germline V lookup: CDR1 SGHVS, CDR2 FQNEAQ. This CDR3 reads CASSFGQGEYEAFF. The CDR3 region has the DNA TGTGCCAGCAGCTTCGGACAGGGCGAGTATGAAGCTTTCTTT.

V is TRBV3-1 (or the pseudogene TRBV3-2) and J is TRBJ1-4; D is undetermined. The V gene lost 8 bases and the J gene lost 7 bases, with 14 bases spanning the gap. This CDR3 has 13 residues. CDR1 is LGHDT, CDR2 YNNKEL, per germline (reference sequence). CDR3 amino acids: CASGRTGGEKLFF. The CDR3 DNA reads TGTGCCAGCGGGAGGACGGGTGGTGAAAAACTGTTTTTT.

The rearrangement joins TRBV10-2 to TRBJ1-5; D remains ambiguous. This CDR3 contains 14 residues. Trimming cost V 6 bases and J 3 bases, with 12 bases left between them. From germline, CDR1 is WSHSY and CDR2 SAAADI. The CDR3, as DNA: TGCGCCAGCAGCCTCGTCCTGTCCAATCAGCCCCAGCATTTT. Its translation is CASSLVLSNQPQHF.

The chain uses TRBV25-1 and TRBJ1-1; no clear D gene. V lost 7 bases and J lost 1, with 10 bases in between. Germline assignment: CDR1 MGHDK and CDR2 SYGVNS. The CDR3 extends over 13 amino acids. CDR3 sequence reads: CASTHRTNTEAFF. The CDR3, as DNA: TGTGCCAGCACACACAGAACGAACACTGAAGCTTTCTTT.

J is TRBJ2-7 and V is TRBV6-6; tentative D call: TRBD2 (6 bases). CDR3 length: 15 amino acids. V was shortened by 0 bases and J by 5 bases, with 14 bases between the two germline ends. Germline V gives CDR1 MNHNY, CDR2 SVGAGI (reference sequence). Here the CDR3 reads CASSYSTAGTHEQYF. CDR3 DNA: TGTGCCAGCAGTTACTCGACGGCAGGGACTCACGAGCAGTACTTC.

V is TRBV4-2 and J is TRBJ1-2; 7 bases map to TRBD1. CDR3 length equals 17 residues. CDR1 is LGHNA and CDR2 is YNFKEQ in the germline V gene. Trimming removed 2 bases from V and 0 bases from J; junction bases left unmatched: 9. CDR3 nucleotides: TGTGCCAGCAGCCAACATTTGACAGGGTGGACTAACTATGGCTACACCTTC. This gives the protein CASSQHLTGWTNYGYTF.

The chain recombines TRBV15 with TRBJ1-2; 7 bases fit TRBD1. Germline assignment: CDR1 LNHNV and CDR2 YYDKDF (reference sequence). The CDR3 sequence is 16 residues long. The ends lost 5 bases at V and 5 bases at J; junction bases unmatched: 14. The chain's CDR3 is CATSAPPEGARYGYTF. The CDR3 DNA reads as TGTGCCACCAGCGCCCCCCCGGAGGGGGCTCGTTATGGCTACACCTTC.

The rearrangement uses TRBV28 and TRBJ2-7; TRBD2 aligns across 7 bases. With 9 bases clipped from V and 4 bases from J, the junction kept 6 bases outside the gene matches. This CDR3 is built from 12 residues. Germline V gene lookup returns CDR1 MDHEN and CDR2 SYDVKM. CDR3 nucleotide sequence: TGTGCCAGTCGGGGGGAGCGGTACGAGCAGTACTTC. Its protein is CASRGERYEQYF. The full variable domain, rest sourced from reference TRBV28 and TRBJ2-7, is DVKVTQSSRYLVKRTGEKVFLECVQDMDHENMFWYRQDPGLGLRLIYFSYDVKMKEKGDIPEGYSVSREKKERFSLILESASTNQTSMYLCASRGERYEQYFGPGTRLTVT.

The chain's CDR3 is CASSLRSRQGAEGYTF. Written as DNA, the CDR3 is TGCGCCAGCAGCCTCAGATCCCGACAGGGGGCCGAAGGCTACACCTTC. V gene TRBV4-3 combines with J gene TRBJ1-2; 10 nucleotides match TRBD1. From germline, CDR1 is LGHNA and CDR2 YSLEER. Trimming at V came to 4 bases and at J to 8 bases, leaving 13 bases not matched to a gene. The CDR3 is 16 amino acids.

The rearrangement links TRBV5-1 to TRBJ1-6, with TRBD1 identical over 10 bases. The CDR3 spans 17 residues. Per the germline V gene, CDR1 is SGHRS and CDR2 is YFSETQ. J gave up 8 bases and V 1 base, and 9 bases lay outside the gene matches. Here the CDR3 reads CASSLSGQGYRDSPLHF. In nucleotides, the CDR3 is TGCGCCAGCAGCTTGTCGGGACAGGGGTATAGAGATTCACCCCTCCACTTT.

The CDR3 DNA is TGTGCCAGCAGTGCAACCCCCGACGGGAGTGGGGAGCAGTACTTC. Translating it yields CASSATPDGSGEQYF. The V gene is TRBV27, the J gene TRBJ2-7, with D possibly TRBD2 on 6 matching bases. Germline CDR1 and CDR2: MNHEY and SMNVEV (reference sequence). CDR3 length: 15 residues. Trimming shortened V by 5 bases and J by 7 bases, and 21 bases separated the two germline ends.

The V call is TRBV28, the J call TRBJ1-4; TRBD1 agrees at 12 bases. V lost 4 bases to trimming and J lost 7 bases; unmatched junction nucleotides: 10. Germline V gene data show CDR1 as MDHEN and CDR2 as SYDVKM. CDR3 size: 17 residues. CDR3 nucleotide sequence: TGTGCCAGCAGTTATCCGGGACAGGGGGCCGTAGGTGAAAAACTGTTTTTT. Its translation: CASSYPGQGAVGEKLFF.

V is TRBV6-4 and J is TRBJ2-2, with 8 bases lining up with TRBD2. The ends lost 2 bases at V and 4 bases at J; junction bases unmatched: 3. Germline V gene lookup returns CDR1 MRHNA and CDR2 SNTAGT. This CDR3 contains 15 residues. In nucleotides, the CDR3 is TGTGCCAGCAGTGACAGGAGCGGGGGCACCGGGGAGCTGTTTTTT. This gives the protein CASSDRSGGTGELFF.

The V gene is TRBV4-3, the J gene TRBJ1-1; no clear D. CDR1 and CDR2 from the germline V gene are LGHNA and YSLEER. V was shortened by 4 bases and J by 2 bases, with 17 bases between the two germline ends. This CDR3 is built from 16 residues. The CDR3 region is CASSPIAEGTNTEAFF. The DNA of the CDR3 is TGCGCCAGCAGCCCTATCGCAGAGGGCACCAACACTGAAGCTTTCTTT.